A selection of T cell receptor beta chains follows, all from one sample in a study of identical twins. TCRdb used MiXCR to reprocess the 5' RACE reads, holding one entry per CDR3 protein. The table includes some 1,600,000 distinct CDR3 sequences, 25% to 35% detected once. Sequenced: cord blood. The receptors shown here come from a newborn girl in good health. Both conserved end residues are part of each CDR3. The D gene is left open where the match is weak. The listing skips clone size in some rows; elsewhere it reads once, few, many or a size class.

abundance	d_gene	v_gene	j_gene	CDR3nt	CDR3aa
few	NA	TRBV6-2/TRBV6-3	TRBJ1-2	TGTGCCAGCAGAACCCCCCCTGCTGGCTACACCTTC	CASRTPPAGYTF
many	NA	TRBV29-1	TRBJ2-7	TGCAGCGTTGTGGGAGACTACGAGCAGTACTTC	CSVVGDYEQYF
NA	TRBD1	TRBV7-6	TRBJ1-6	TGTGCCAGCAGCTTAGGGGACAGGACAAATTCACCCCTCCACTTT	CASSLGDRTNSPLHF
NA	NA	TRBV12-3/TRBV12-4	TRBJ1-5	TGTGCCAGCAGTTTAGTAATTCATGGGGGGCGCGGGAATCAGCCCCAGCATTTT	CASSLVIHGGRGNQPQHF
NA	NA	TRBV20-1	TRBJ1-4	TGCAGTGCTAGCGGGGCAACAACTAATGAAAAACTGTTTTTT	CSASGATTNEKLFF
few	TRBD1	TRBV5-1	TRBJ1-2	TGCGCCAGCAGCTACGACAGGGGTCTCTATGGCTACACCTTC	CASSYDRGLYGYTF
NA	TRBD2	TRBV29-1	TRBJ2-1	TGCAGCGTTGAAGATAGTCTAGTCGGGACTAGCGCGTACAATGAGCAGTTCTTC	CSVEDSLVGTSAYNEQFF
few	TRBD2	TRBV20-1	TRBJ2-1	TGCAGTGCCGCACTAGCGGGAGCCCCCAATGAGCAGTTCTTC	CSAALAGAPNEQFF
once	NA	TRBV20-1	TRBJ1-1	TGCAGTGTTCGGGAGGCTAAGGTAACGACTGAAGCTTTCTTT	CSVREAKVTTEAFF
few	NA	TRBV29-1	TRBJ1-2	TGCAGCGCCGTAGACCCGTACGCAGGGGCGGGTCACTATGGCTACACCTTC	CSAVDPYAGAGHYGYTF